This is a list of T cell receptor beta chains from one sample in a study of beta chain features in type 1 diabetes. The assay was immunoSEQ multiplex PCR, and TCRdb's table has in-frame clones only and misses some. The table records about 160,000 clones, approximately 8.1% of them present only once. The sequenced material came from central memory CD4+ T cells from blood. The receptor source for this set is a man aged 18 to 30 with type 1 diabetes. CDR3s include the opening cysteine and the closing phenylalanine or tryptophan. Each record gives: CDR3 length, V gene, D gene, clone size, J gene, CDR3 protein, CDR3 DNA. A D gene is named only where the DNA matches it firmly. The size entry is marked missing in some rows and otherwise reads once, few, many or a size class.

CDR3 length: 15
V gene: TRBV7-2
D gene: TRBD1
clone size: NA
J gene: TRBJ1-5
CDR3 protein: CASSSHGTGNQPQHF
CDR3 DNA: TGTGCCAGCAGTTCCCACGGGACAGGCAATCAGCCCCAGCATTTT

CDR3 length: 13
V gene: TRBV2
D gene: TRBD2
clone size: few
J gene: TRBJ2-7
CDR3 protein: CASSVAGLYEQYF
CDR3 DNA: TGTGCCAGCAGCGTAGCGGGACTCTACGAGCAGTACTTC

CDR3 length: 11
V gene: TRBV7-6
D gene: NA
clone size: few
J gene: TRBJ2-7
CDR3 protein: CASSLSYEQYF
CDR3 DNA: TGTGCCAGCAGTCTTTCCTACGAGCAGTACTTC

CDR3 length: 15
V gene: TRBV6-5
D gene: TRBD1
clone size: once
J gene: TRBJ1-5
CDR3 protein: CASSYGTGRNQPQHF
CDR3 DNA: TGTGCCAGCAGTTACGGGACAGGGAGGAATCAGCCCCAGCATTTT

CDR3 length: 14
V gene: TRBV5-1
D gene: NA
clone size: NA
J gene: TRBJ2-7
CDR3 protein: CASSLGGAGNEQYF
CDR3 DNA: TGCGCCAGCAGCTTGGGGGGCGCTGGTAACGAGCAGTACTTC

CDR3 length: 14
V gene: TRBV5-1
D gene: TRBD1
clone size: few
J gene: TRBJ2-1
CDR3 protein: CAVRRDRESNEQFF
CDR3 DNA: TGCGCCGTCCGCCGGGACAGGGAGTCAAATGAGCAGTTCTTC

CDR3 length: 14
V gene: TRBV19
D gene: TRBD1
clone size: NA
J gene: TRBJ1-2
CDR3 protein: CASTRSTGDYGYTF
CDR3 DNA: TGTGCCAGTACTCGCTCGACAGGGGATTATGGCTACACCTTC

CDR3 length: 18
V gene: TRBV19
D gene: TRBD2
clone size: NA
J gene: TRBJ2-5
CDR3 protein: CASSIDLAGQHGLETQYF
CDR3 DNA: TGTGCCAGTAGTATTGACCTAGCGGGGCAGCACGGGCTAGAGACCCAGTACTTC

CDR3 length: 12
V gene: TRBV2
D gene: NA
clone size: few
J gene: TRBJ1-5
CDR3 protein: CASRADNQPQHF
CDR3 DNA: TGTGCCAGCAGGGCAGATAATCAGCCCCAGCATTTT

CDR3 length: 13
V gene: TRBV28
D gene: TRBD1
clone size: NA
J gene: TRBJ1-2
CDR3 protein: CASSLTGGYGYTF
CDR3 DNA: TGTGCCAGCAGTTTAACAGGGGGCTATGGCTACACCTTC

CDR3 length: 14
V gene: TRBV2
D gene: NA
clone size: many
J gene: TRBJ2-2
CDR3 protein: CASSRERNTGELFF
CDR3 DNA: TGTGCCAGCAGTCGAGAGAGGAACACCGGGGAGCTGTTTTTT

CDR3 length: 12
V gene: TRBV28
D gene: TRBD1
clone size: NA
J gene: TRBJ2-5
CDR3 protein: CASTQGRETQYF
CDR3 DNA: TGTGCCAGCACACAGGGGAGAGAGACCCAGTACTTC

CDR3 length: 15
V gene: TRBV4-3
D gene: NA
clone size: NA
J gene: TRBJ1-2
CDR3 protein: CASSQDRYSGIGYTF
CDR3 DNA: TGCGCCAGCAGCCAAGATCGGTATTCAGGGATTGGCTACACCTTC

CDR3 length: 12
V gene: TRBV29-1
D gene: NA
clone size: few
J gene: TRBJ1-1
CDR3 protein: CSVEDGVGEAFF
CDR3 DNA: TGCAGCGTTGAAGACGGGGTCGGTGAAGCTTTCTTT

CDR3 length: 13
V gene: TRBV18
D gene: NA
clone size: few
J gene: TRBJ1-2
CDR3 protein: CASSPAGDYGYTF
CDR3 DNA: TGTGCCAGCTCACCTGCCGGAGACTATGGCTACACCTTC

CDR3 length: 12
V gene: TRBV6-6
D gene: NA
clone size: NA
J gene: TRBJ2-1
CDR3 protein: CASSYAGNEQFF
CDR3 DNA: TGTGCCAGCAGTTACGCCGGTAATGAGCAGTTCTTC

CDR3 length: 11
V gene: TRBV30
D gene: NA
clone size: NA
J gene: TRBJ1-1
CDR3 protein: CAWQRQEIAFF
CDR3 DNA: TGTGCCTGGCAAAGACAGGAAATCGCTTTCTTT

CDR3 length: 18
V gene: TRBV30
D gene: TRBD2
clone size: few
J gene: TRBJ2-3
CDR3 protein: CAWSSKGLAGGRADTQYF
CDR3 DNA: TGTGCCTGGAGTTCTAAAGGACTAGCGGGGGGGCGCGCAGATACGCAGTATTTT

CDR3 length: 16
V gene: TRBV15
D gene: NA
clone size: few
J gene: TRBJ2-7
CDR3 protein: CATSRLADRSTYEQYF
CDR3 DNA: TGTGCCACCAGCAGGCTAGCCGACAGGAGTACTTACGAGCAGTACTTC

CDR3 length: 13
V gene: TRBV7-9
D gene: NA
clone size: few
J gene: TRBJ1-1
CDR3 protein: CASSLGGAQEAFF
CDR3 DNA: TGTGCCAGCAGCTTAGGGGGAGCCCAAGAGGCTTTCTTT

CDR3 length: 17
V gene: TRBV28
D gene: NA
clone size: NA
J gene: TRBJ2-3
CDR3 protein: CASSSSDRSNGTDTQYF
CDR3 DNA: TGTGCCAGCAGTTCTTCCGACAGATCCAACGGCACAGATACGCAGTATTTT

CDR3 length: 14
V gene: TRBV28
D gene: NA
clone size: NA
J gene: TRBJ1-6
CDR3 protein: CASSLLPGDSPLHF
CDR3 DNA: TGTGCCAGCAGTTTACTGCCGGGGGATTCACCCCTCCACTTT

CDR3 length: 17
V gene: TRBV9
D gene: TRBD1
clone size: NA
J gene: TRBJ1-6
CDR3 protein: CASSGGPGQGGNSPLHF
CDR3 DNA: TGTGCCAGCAGCGGAGGACCCGGACAGGGGGGTAATTCACCCCTCCACTTT

CDR3 length: 15
V gene: TRBV29-1
D gene: TRBD1
clone size: many
J gene: TRBJ2-3
CDR3 protein: CSVSTGGQVADTQYF
CDR3 DNA: TGCAGCGTTTCCACCGGAGGACAGGTTGCCGATACGCAGTATTTT

CDR3 length: 17
V gene: TRBV4-1
D gene: TRBD2
clone size: NA
J gene: TRBJ2-1
CDR3 protein: CASSHASGRAALNEQFF
CDR3 DNA: TGCGCCAGCAGCCATGCTAGCGGGAGGGCCGCTCTGAATGAGCAGTTCTTC

CDR3 length: 16
V gene: TRBV9
D gene: TRBD1
clone size: many
J gene: TRBJ1-2
CDR3 protein: CASSVERDRVNYGYTF
CDR3 DNA: TGTGCCAGCAGCGTAGAGAGGGACAGGGTGAACTATGGCTACACCTTC

CDR3 length: 15
V gene: TRBV19
D gene: NA
clone size: NA
J gene: TRBJ2-1
CDR3 protein: CASSISGATFPEQFF
CDR3 DNA: TGTGCCAGTAGTATCAGTGGGGCAACCTTTCCGGAGCAGTTCTTC

CDR3 length: 15
V gene: TRBV5-1
D gene: TRBD2
clone size: few
J gene: TRBJ2-1
CDR3 protein: CASSPSGESYNEQFF
CDR3 DNA: TGCGCCAGCAGCCCGAGCGGGGAGTCCTACAATGAGCAGTTCTTC

CDR3 length: 15
V gene: TRBV28
D gene: TRBD2
clone size: few
J gene: TRBJ2-7
CDR3 protein: CASSFVGGAGYEQYF
CDR3 DNA: TGTGCCAGCAGTTTTGTCGGGGGGGCCGGCTACGAGCAGTACTTC

CDR3 length: 11
V gene: TRBV29-1
D gene: NA
clone size: few
J gene: TRBJ1-2
CDR3 protein: CSVDQGGGYTF
CDR3 DNA: TGCAGCGTTGACCAGGGAGGCGGCTACACCTTC

CDR3 length: 15
V gene: TRBV5-4
D gene: TRBD2
clone size: NA
J gene: TRBJ2-7
CDR3 protein: CASSPGQGGFYEQYF
CDR3 DNA: TGTGCCAGCAGCCCGGGCCAGGGAGGGTTCTACGAGCAGTACTTC

CDR3 length: 13
V gene: TRBV11-2
D gene: NA
clone size: many
J gene: TRBJ1-4
CDR3 protein: CASTSALGEKLFF
CDR3 DNA: TGTGCCAGCACCTCGGCACTCGGGGAAAAACTGTTTTTT

CDR3 length: 13
V gene: TRBV11-2
D gene: NA
clone size: NA
J gene: TRBJ2-1
CDR3 protein: CASSLEGTHIQFF
CDR3 DNA: TGTGCCAGCAGCTTAGAGGGGACTCATATCCAGTTCTTC

CDR3 length: 18
V gene: TRBV4-3
D gene: TRBD2
clone size: NA
J gene: TRBJ2-5
CDR3 protein: CASSQRSSGGLVWETQYF
CDR3 DNA: TGCGCCAGCAGCCAACGATCTAGCGGGGGATTGGTGTGGGAGACCCAGTACTTC

CDR3 length: 11
V gene: TRBV20-1
D gene: NA
clone size: NA
J gene: TRBJ2-1
CDR3 protein: CGKRNNNEQFF
CDR3 DNA: TGCGGGAAGCGGAACAACAATGAGCAGTTCTTC

CDR3 length: 14
V gene: TRBV19
D gene: TRBD1
clone size: NA
J gene: TRBJ2-1
CDR3 protein: CASSWTGRYNEQFF
CDR3 DNA: TGTGCCAGTAGTTGGACAGGGCGATACAATGAGCAGTTCTTC

CDR3 length: 14
V gene: TRBV5-1
D gene: NA
clone size: few
J gene: TRBJ1-2
CDR3 protein: CASSSETTEYGYTF
CDR3 DNA: TGCGCCAGCAGCTCGGAAACGACAGAGTATGGCTACACCTTC

CDR3 length: 16
V gene: TRBV11-2
D gene: NA
clone size: NA
J gene: TRBJ2-3
CDR3 protein: CASSIRAAAATDTQYF
CDR3 DNA: TGTGCCAGCAGCATCCGAGCAGCCGCGGCTACAGATACGCAGTATTTT

CDR3 length: 14
V gene: TRBV6-6
D gene: TRBD1
clone size: NA
J gene: TRBJ2-7
CDR3 protein: CASSGRQGSSEQYF
CDR3 DNA: TGTGCCAGCAGCGGGAGACAGGGGAGTTCCGAGCAGTACTTC

CDR3 length: 16
V gene: TRBV10-3
D gene: TRBD1
clone size: many
J gene: TRBJ2-6
CDR3 protein: CAIRGQGALGANVLTF
CDR3 DNA: TGTGCCATCCGCGGGCAGGGGGCGTTAGGGGCCAACGTCCTGACTTTC

CDR3 length: 14
V gene: TRBV28
D gene: TRBD1
clone size: few
J gene: TRBJ2-5
CDR3 protein: CASSLRTGRETQYF
CDR3 DNA: TGTGCCAGCAGTTTGCGGACAGGGAGAGAGACCCAGTACTTC

CDR3 length: 13
V gene: TRBV9
D gene: TRBD1
clone size: few
J gene: TRBJ2-3
CDR3 protein: CASSVDRTDTQYF
CDR3 DNA: TGTGCCAGCAGCGTGGACAGGACAGATACGCAGTATTTT

CDR3 length: 15
V gene: TRBV15
D gene: NA
clone size: NA
J gene: TRBJ1-5
CDR3 protein: CATSRERLDNQPQHF
CDR3 DNA: TGTGCCACCAGCAGAGAACGCCTAGACAATCAGCCCCAGCATTTT

CDR3 length: 15
V gene: TRBV18
D gene: TRBD1
clone size: few
J gene: TRBJ1-5
CDR3 protein: CASSPPGTGGQPQHF
CDR3 DNA: TGTGCCAGCTCACCACCCGGGACAGGGGGCCAGCCCCAGCATTTT

CDR3 length: 16
V gene: TRBV7-9
D gene: NA
clone size: many
J gene: TRBJ1-3
CDR3 protein: CASSPGTSPSGNTIYF
CDR3 DNA: TGTGCCAGCAGTCCTGGGACTTCCCCCTCTGGAAACACCATATATTTT

CDR3 length: 15
V gene: TRBV28
D gene: TRBD2
clone size: NA
J gene: TRBJ2-5
CDR3 protein: CASSPGLAGTETQYF
CDR3 DNA: TGTGCCAGCAGCCCCGGACTAGCGGGAACAGAGACCCAGTACTTC

CDR3 length: 13
V gene: TRBV5-1
D gene: TRBD1
clone size: NA
J gene: TRBJ2-5
CDR3 protein: CASSDRVRETQYF
CDR3 DNA: TGCGCCAGCAGTGACAGGGTGAGGGAGACCCAGTACTTC

CDR3 length: 14
V gene: TRBV10-2
D gene: TRBD1
clone size: NA
J gene: TRBJ1-1
CDR3 protein: CASNFGTGSTEAFF
CDR3 DNA: TGCGCCAGCAATTTCGGGACAGGGAGCACTGAAGCTTTCTTT

CDR3 length: 14
V gene: TRBV30
D gene: NA
clone size: NA
J gene: TRBJ1-5
CDR3 protein: CAWSRGGSSQPQHF
CDR3 DNA: TGTGCCTGGAGTCGCGGCGGTTCGAGTCAGCCCCAGCATTTT

CDR3 length: 13
V gene: TRBV15
D gene: NA
clone size: NA
J gene: TRBJ1-5
CDR3 protein: CATSRDRGQPQHF
CDR3 DNA: TGTGCCACCAGCAGAGATCGAGGTCAGCCCCAGCATTTT

CDR3 length: 16
V gene: TRBV6-6
D gene: TRBD1
clone size: NA
J gene: TRBJ1-2
CDR3 protein: CASSPQAHRGQGGYTF
CDR3 DNA: TGTGCCAGCAGTCCCCAGGCCCACAGGGGGCAGGGAGGCTACACCTTC

CDR3 length: 14
V gene: TRBV5-1
D gene: TRBD1
clone size: NA
J gene: TRBJ2-7
CDR3 protein: CASSPGQGGYEQYF
CDR3 DNA: TGCGCCAGCAGCCCGGGACAGGGGGGCTACGAGCAGTACTTC

CDR3 length: 18
V gene: TRBV6-1
D gene: TRBD2
clone size: NA
J gene: TRBJ2-3
CDR3 protein: CASSEEVLAGRRTDTQYF
CDR3 DNA: TGTGCCAGCAGTGAAGAGGTCCTAGCGGGACGACGCACAGATACGCAGTATTTT

CDR3 length: 15
V gene: TRBV4-1
D gene: TRBD2
clone size: few
J gene: TRBJ2-4
CDR3 protein: CASSQLSGGANIQYF
CDR3 DNA: TGCGCCAGCAGCCAACTTAGCGGGGGGGCCAACATTCAGTACTTC

CDR3 length: 13
V gene: TRBV18
D gene: TRBD1
clone size: few
J gene: TRBJ2-5
CDR3 protein: CASSIRQGETQYF
CDR3 DNA: TGTGCCAGCTCCATCCGACAGGGTGAGACCCAGTACTTC

CDR3 length: 15
V gene: TRBV7-8
D gene: NA
clone size: few
J gene: TRBJ1-4
CDR3 protein: CASSLEHRESGKLFF
CDR3 DNA: TGTGCCAGCAGCTTAGAACACAGGGAAAGTGGAAAACTGTTTTTT

CDR3 length: 12
V gene: TRBV28
D gene: NA
clone size: NA
J gene: TRBJ1-5
CDR3 protein: CASSNRAQPQHF
CDR3 DNA: TGTGCCAGCAGCAACAGAGCTCAGCCCCAGCATTTT

CDR3 length: 15
V gene: TRBV7-8
D gene: TRBD2
clone size: NA
J gene: TRBJ2-5
CDR3 protein: CASSPPGEGGRTQYF
CDR3 DNA: TGTGCCAGCAGCCCGCCCGGGGAGGGTGGGCGGACCCAGTACTTC

CDR3 length: 14
V gene: TRBV10-3
D gene: TRBD2
clone size: few
J gene: TRBJ2-7
CDR3 protein: CATRLAGETYEQYF
CDR3 DNA: TGTGCCACGAGACTAGCGGGGGAAACCTACGAGCAGTACTTC

CDR3 length: 13
V gene: TRBV30
D gene: NA
clone size: few
J gene: TRBJ1-4
CDR3 protein: CAWSEQGGEKLFF
CDR3 DNA: TGTGCCTGGAGTGAACAGGGTGGCGAAAAACTGTTTTTT